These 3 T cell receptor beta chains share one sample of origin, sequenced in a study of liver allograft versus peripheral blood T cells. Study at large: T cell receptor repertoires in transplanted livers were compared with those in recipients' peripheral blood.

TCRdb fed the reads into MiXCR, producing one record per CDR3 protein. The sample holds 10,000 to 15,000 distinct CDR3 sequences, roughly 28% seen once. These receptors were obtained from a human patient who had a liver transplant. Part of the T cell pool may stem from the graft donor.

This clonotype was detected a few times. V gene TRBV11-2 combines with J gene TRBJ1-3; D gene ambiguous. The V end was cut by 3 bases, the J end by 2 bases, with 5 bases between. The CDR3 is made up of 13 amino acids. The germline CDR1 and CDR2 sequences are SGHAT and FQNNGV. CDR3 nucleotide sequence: TGTGCCAGCAGCTTCCAAACTGGAAACACCATATATTTT. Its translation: CASSFQTGNTIYF.

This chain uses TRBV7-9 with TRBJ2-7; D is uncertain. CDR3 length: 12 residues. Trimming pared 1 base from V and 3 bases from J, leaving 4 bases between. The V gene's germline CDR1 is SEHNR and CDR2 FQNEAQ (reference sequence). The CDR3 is CASSLVGYEQYF. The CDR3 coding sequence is TGTGCCAGCAGCTTAGTTGGCTACGAGCAGTACTTC.

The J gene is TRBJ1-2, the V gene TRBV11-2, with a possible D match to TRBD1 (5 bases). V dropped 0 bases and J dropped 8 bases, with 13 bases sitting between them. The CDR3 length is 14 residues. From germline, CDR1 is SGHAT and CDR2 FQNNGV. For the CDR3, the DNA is TGTGCCAGCAGCTTAGATTGGGTAGGGGACGGCTACACCTTC. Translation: CASSLDWVGDGYTF.